This record concerns one T cell receptor (beta chain) sequence. Its antigen is unidentified. Sorted cells reached over 95% purity in every population. The data were taken from a study of beta chain features in type 1 diabetes. The study reverse transcribed the entire isolated RNA, so it sequenced expressed TCRB transcripts. Method: immunoSEQ multiplex PCR; TCRdb's copy keeps in-frame clones and lacks some. The table lists hundreds of thousands of clones, 15% to 18% of them singletons, with 0.093% in the top ten. The germline V gene has CDR1 MGHDK and CDR2 SYGVNS. Trimming stripped 6 bases from V and 4 bases from J, with 12 bases between. This CDR3 spans 13 amino acids. Study findings and constraints: PCR might show a preference for shorter templates, equally across patients and controls. Compared to healthy donors, patients appeared to have naive, central memory and Treg TCRB repertoires that were more alike.

The chain carries TRBV25-1 and TRBJ2-5, with D tentatively TRBD2 (6 bases). This clonotype was sampled from a man aged 18 to 30 in good health. The sequenced sample was naive CD4+ T cells from blood. This CDR3 is CASSKLGGETQYF. In DNA, the CDR3 is TGTGCCAGCAGCAAACTGGGGGGAGAGACCCAGTACTTC.